A single sample is the source of the 9 T cell receptor beta chains below, sequenced in a study of blood T cell repertoires in COVID-19. Here immunoSEQ multiplex PCR was the method, and the copy in TCRdb shows in-frame clones only, minus some. The sample carries 150,000 to 190,000 clones, over 60% recorded once. The sequenced sample was peripheral blood. These receptors were collected from a woman of 80 years or more with acute or convalescent COVID-19.

This clone was observed a few times. The genes are TRBV7-9 and TRBJ2-7; TRBD1 is a possible D gene (6 bases). The CDR3 is 17 amino acids. Germline V gene sequence: CDR1 SEHNR, CDR2 FQNEAQ (reference sequence). V was pared by 0 bases and J by 1 base, with 16 bases between. The chain's CDR3 is CASSLALDSQQSYEQYF. CDR3 sequence (DNA): TGTGCCAGCAGCTTAGCGCTGGACAGTCAGCAATCCTACGAGCAGTACTTC.

This clone was recorded a few times. The rearrangement joins TRBV7-2 to TRBJ2-1, with D uncertain. Between the trimmed V and J ends, which lost 5 bases and 2 bases, there was a span of 13 bases. The CDR3 sequence is 15 residues long. Germline V gene data show CDR1 as SGHTA and CDR2 as FQGNSA. CDR3 residues: CASSPAAPAYNEQFF. Written as DNA, the CDR3 is TGTGCCAGCAGCCCCGCGGCGCCGGCCTACAATGAGCAGTTCTTC.

This clone was seen only a few times. The J gene is TRBJ1-2, the V gene TRBV5-3; the match to TRBD1 covers 7 bases. TRBV5-3 is filed as an ORF, its function uncertain. J gave up 2 bases and V 10 bases, and 14 bases lay outside the gene matches. The CDR3 is made up of 15 amino acids. Here the CDR3 DNA reads TGTGCCTACCGGATCCCGCTGACAGGGAACTATGGCTACACCTTC. Translating gives CAYRIPLTGNYGYTF.

This sequence joins TRBV30 and TRBJ1-2, with D tentatively TRBD1 (6 bases). The CDR3 has 14 amino acids. The V gene lost 5 bases and the J gene lost 5 bases, with 18 bases spanning the gap. Germline lookup yields CDR1 GTSNPN and CDR2 SVGIG (reference sequence). For the CDR3, the DNA is TGTGCCTGGGGAAAACAACAGGGAGTTTATGGCTACACCTTC. This encodes CAWGKQQGVYGYTF.

The chain has TRBV18 and TRBJ2-5; D perhaps matches TRBD2 (5 bases). Germline CDR1 KGHSH, CDR2 LQKENI. V was cut by 3 bases and J by 3 bases, with 8 bases left in between. This CDR3 spans 13 amino acids. The CDR3 DNA is TGTGCCAGCTCACCCGCGGAGGAAGAGACCCAGTACTTC. This codes for CASSPAEEETQYF. Supplemented by reference TRBV18 and TRBJ2-5, the full variable domain reads NAGVMQNPRHLVRRRGQEARLRCSPMKGHSHVYWYRQLPEEGLKFMVYLQKENIIDESGMPKERFSAEFPKEGPSILRIQQVVRGDSAAYFCASSPAEEETQYFGPGTRLLVL.

The rearrangement uses TRBV6-6 and TRBJ1-2, with 9 bases fitting TRBD1. V dropped 5 bases and J dropped 5; count of bases not matched to a gene: 6. CDR1 MNHNY and CDR2 SVGAGI come from the germline V gene (reference sequence). The CDR3 loop spans 14 amino acids. The CDR3 DNA reads as TGTGCCAGCAGTAACGGACAGGGGAGGTATGGCTACACCTTC. Residues: CASSNGQGRYGYTF.

The chain links TRBV27 to TRBJ2-2; 16 bases are shared with TRBD2. With V trimmed by 5 bases and J by 7 bases, 7 bases remained unmatched. CDR1 is MNHEY, CDR2 SMNVEV, per germline (reference sequence). The CDR3 runs to 17 residues. The CDR3, as DNA: TGTGCCAGCAGTAGAGGGACTAGCGGGGGGGCGCGCGGGGAGCTGTTTTTT. It translates to CASSRGTSGGARGELFF.

The rearrangement uses TRBV6-5 and TRBJ2-2; D is unclear. The V end lost 6 bases, the J end lost 4 bases, and 9 bases lay between the germline ends. Germline V gene lookup returns CDR1 MNHEY and CDR2 SVGAGI. The CDR3 is 13 amino acids. CDR3 region: CASSPYSTGELFF. The CDR3 DNA sequence: TGTGCCAGCAGCCCCTATAGCACCGGGGAGCTGTTTTTT.

This chain connects TRBV29-1 to TRBJ2-7, with a tentative D call TRBD1 (6 bases). CDR3 length equals 13 residues. V was pared by 6 bases and J by 1 base, with 13 bases between. Germline assignment: CDR1 SQVTM and CDR2 ANQGSEA. The CDR3 nucleotides read TGCAGCGTCGAAAAACAGGGATCCTACGAGCAGTACTTC. It codes for CSVEKQGSYEQYF.